This T cell receptor beta chain was retrieved from a study of blood T cells in healthy people across ages (dated by TCRdb to 2013 to 2016). Notes on the research overall: In model experiments, template switching captured roughly one uniquely barcoded TCR beta cDNA molecule for every two T cells. To track age-related changes in TCR beta repertoire diversity, the study relied on deep sequencing normalized with unique cDNA molecular identifiers. The donors were split into four age groups: young (average around 17 years), middle-aged (roughly 42), aged (roughly 68) and long-lived (82). To avoid experimental bias, donors of different ages were spread randomly across the sequencing lanes. For two donors (one aged 18 to 29 and one aged 80 or older), the study analyzed two additional independent replicas of 1 million unique cDNA reads from the same blood draw.

The CDR3 goes from the cysteine to the phenylalanine over 14 residues. Here the CDR3 DNA is all that survives: 42 bases in frame from base 1. As encoded in the germline V gene, CDR1 is SGHTA while CDR2 is FQGTGA. Relative to germline, V is 2 bases shorter and J is 7 bases shorter, with 12 bases between their ends. This clonotype was seen more than once but under ten times. It lacks a known antigen. Per-base qualities were not stored, and no clone one base away is much larger. Donors were under 40 systemically healthy Caucasian individuals from Russia aged roughly 6 to 100 years. About 9.1 milliliters of peripheral blood were collected from each donor into EDTA-treated Vacutainer tubes. PBMCs were isolated by Ficoll-Paque density-gradient centrifugation, with at least 7 million obtained per sample. Total RNA was extracted from PBMCs with Trizol reagent, with at least 5 micrograms obtained per sample. The percentages of naive CD45RAhigh/CD27high T cells were determined by flow cytometry on a PBMC aliquot from every donor.

The protocol used for the library was 5' RACE. The listed sequencing device is Illumina HiSeq 2500. The second PCR ran for roughly 7 to 11 cycles and used a J-beta primer mix along with a sample-barcoded 5' primer. A unique molecular identifier was introduced onto each TCR beta cDNA molecule by a template-switch 5' adaptor carrying 12 random nucleotides. Each sample yielded at least 3 million CDR3-containing paired-end reads. All of the RNA was converted into first-strand cDNA using the Mint cDNA synthesis kit, with a TRBC-specific oligonucleotide serving as the primer. All cDNA was treated with uracil-DNA glycosylase and then went through a first 18-cycle PCR with the universal primers M1SS and BC2_uni_R. Under the source paper's analysis protocol: Each sample was normalized by randomly selecting 1 million high-quality reads, each carrying a distinct molecular identifier. Reads with shared molecular identifiers were discarded instead of being binned into consensus sequences. CDR3 identification, clonotype clustering and error correction used MiTCR with a Q25 quality threshold and the strictest error-elimination algorithm. A nonparametric unseen species model with Euler transformation was used to estimate lower-bound total TCR beta diversity. TCRdb trimmed public reads at Q25 via fastp, called clones via MiXCR and kept in-frame beta chains. Identical CDR3 proteins give one entry, which carries the most common genes and DNA. The V and J calls and clone size come from TCRdb's table, not from the authors' own analysis. For this sample there are fewer than 950,000 distinct CDR3 sequences; around 34% appear just once. 10% to 15% of the sample is held by the ten biggest clonotypes.

Beyond this particular receptor, the publication reports: The CMV infection status of donors was not known, potentially confounding age-related changes in expanded clonotypes. Observed TCR beta diversity per million T cells fell roughly linearly with age, and a significant reduction was already apparent by age around 40. Since profiling was done on bulk unsorted PBMCs, naive and antigen-experienced compartments could not be conclusively compared. Compared with the aged group, more naive CD4+ T cells, fewer expanded clones and increased TCR diversity were shown by the long-lived group, suggesting age selection. Observed TCR beta diversity correlated strongly with the percentage of naive T cells measured by flow cytometry. Estimates of total diversity based on one million sequenced T cells were regarded as lower bounds and as underestimates.

The V and J segments used are TRBV7-3 and TRBJ2-1; the D gene is perhaps TRBD1, from 5 matching bases. The sample was blood. This sequence originates from a man younger than 35 in good health. The CDR3 is CASSLSTGQNEQFF. Read as DNA, the sequence is TGTGCCAGCAGCTTATCGACTGGACAAAATGAGCAGTTCTTC.